The clone carrying this T cell receptor (beta chain) is a singleton in its sample. Its antigen is currently unknown. V shed 2 bases and J shed 2 bases, with 18 bases lying between them. In germline, CDR1 is SGHVS, CDR2 FQNEAQ. There are 17 residues in the CDR3. Documented treatment: 19 received Ad26.COV2.S at low or high dose, single or two shots; 5 received placebo; per-sample allocation not given. Collection of the samples took place on day 63 after the first injection of vaccine or placebo. This specimen comes from a study of Ad26.COV2.S vaccination and SARS-CoV-2 variants. The wider study: This donor came from the COV1001 trial of Ad26.COV2.S. The study's findings and limits: Placebo recipients had lower spike-specific TCR breadth than vaccine recipients.

Produced via immunoSEQ multiplex PCR; TCRdb's table is partial and in-frame only. Here the sample spans about half a million clones, 89% being singletons. The sample consisted of peripheral blood, taken in a trial of Ad26.COV2.S vaccine versus placebo. This rearrangement joins TRBV7-8 to TRBJ2-5; unclear D gene. This receptor was identified in a person between 18 and 65 years old who received the Ad26.COV2.S COVID-19 vaccine or a placebo. This chain's CDR3 is CASSLMGNQMPQETQYF. The CDR3 DNA reads TGTGCCAGCAGCTTAATGGGCAATCAGATGCCGCAAGAGACCCAGTACTTC.